The T cell receptor beta chain described here comes from a study of OX40 agonist ivuxolimab in advanced cancers. Across the study: Ivuxolimab is an agonistic anti-OX40 (CD134) antibody, and patients were treated with it. Study observations and caveats: CD4+ and CD8+ blood T cells expanded clonally by week 6 at 0.1 to 3.0 mg/kg.

V was cut by 4 bases and J by 2 bases, with 9 bases left in between. Germline CDR1 and CDR2: SQVTM and ANQGSEA. The CDR3 runs to 12 residues. This clone was detected once. The antigen is undetermined. With baseline, cycle 4 day 1, and cycle 7 day 1 as timepoints, blood was sampled. Profiling relied on immunoSEQ multiplex PCR, and the TCRdb table lists in-frame clones only, not all of them. Among just over 14,000 clones listed, under 95% were seen once. The sequence derives from an adult with an advanced solid tumor such as melanoma, head and neck, liver or kidney cancer. Sequenced here: CD4+ or CD8+ T cells sorted from blood, sampled in a trial of the OX40 agonist ivuxolimab. V usage is TRBV29-1 and J usage is TRBJ2-7; perhaps TRBD2 as D (6 bases). The CDR3 nucleotides read TGCAGCGTTGGGGGGGAACCCTACGAGCAGTACTTC. Amino acids: CSVGGEPYEQYF.